Each of the 32 T cell receptor beta chains below was sequenced from the same sample in a study of CD8 T cells in Susac syndrome. Reverse transcription used about 0.45 to 1 ug RNA and random hexamers. TCRdb fed the immunoSEQ multiplex PCR reads into MiXCR, producing one record per CDR3 protein. The sample lists approximately 110,000 distinct CDR3 sequences, 85% to 95% seen once, with roughly 0.29% in the top ten. Sequenced material: CD8+ T cells from PBMCs. The receptors come from a human donor with multiple sclerosis.

The V call is TRBV5-6, the J call TRBJ2-3, with TRBD2 matching 7 bases. CDR3 length equals 16 residues. V lost 2 bases, J lost 2 bases, and 8 bases stayed unmatched. Germline CDR1 reads SGHDT; CDR2 reads YYEEEE. In DNA form, the CDR3 reads TGTGCCAGCAGCTTTGTAGCGGGTCTACCCACAGATACGCAGTATTTT. Translating gives CASSFVAGLPTDTQYF.

This clonotype came up once. The V gene is TRBV10-3, the J gene TRBJ2-6, with D tentatively TRBD2 (6 bases). The V gene lost 4 bases and the J gene lost 5 bases, with 21 bases spanning the gap. Germline lookup yields CDR1 ENHRY and CDR2 SYGVKD. The CDR3 totals 18 residues. For the CDR3, the DNA is TGTGCCATCAGTGGGGTAGAGGTATCGGGAGACTGGGCCAACGTCCTGACTTTC. It translates to CAISGVEVSGDWANVLTF.

CDR3 DNA sequence: TGTGCCAGCAGCTTCTATGGCCCGCGCGAAATACCCGCAATGGGCGGGGAGCTGTTTTTT. Amino acid sequence: CASSFYGPREIPAMGGELFF. V and J are TRBV7-7 and TRBJ2-2; D unclear. Deletions cut 3 bases from V and 7 bases from J, with 30 bases between. The CDR3 has 20 residues. Per germline, CDR1 SSHAT and CDR2 FNYEAQ (reference sequence).

This clonotype was counted a few times. One end of the junction varies from germline; a read error may be responsible. The chain combines TRBV19 with TRBJ1-1, with D unresolved. This CDR3 has 11 residues. Per the germline V gene, CDR1 is LNHDA and CDR2 is SQIVND (reference sequence). CDR3 bases: TGTGCCAGTAGTACATACACAGAAGCTTTCTTT. Amino acids: CASSTYTEAFF.

The genes are TRBV13 and TRBJ2-7; D gene uncertain. Germline CDR1 reads PRHDT; CDR2 reads FYEKMQ (reference sequence). V was pared by 1 base and J by 0 bases, with 13 bases between. The CDR3 totals 16 residues. DNA of the CDR3: TGTGCCAGCAGCTTAGAAGGTGGGGTAATCTCCTACGAGCAGTACTTC. It codes for CASSLEGGVISYEQYF.

This chain joins TRBV20-1 and TRBJ2-7, with 16 bases that match TRBD2. The CDR3 covers 17 residues. V gave up 0 bases and J gave up 4 bases; unmatched junction bases: 6. Germline CDR1 DFQATT, CDR2 SNEGSKA (reference sequence). CDR3: CSARDLGTSGGGYEQYF. CDR3 DNA: TGCAGTGCTAGAGATCTTGGGACTAGCGGGGGGGGGTACGAGCAGTACTTC.

This clonotype showed up just once. The chain combines TRBV6-2 or TRBV6-3 with TRBJ2-3; D is possibly TRBD1 or TRBD2 (5 bases each). V gave up 5 bases and J gave up 2 bases, with 17 bases separating them. Germline-derived CDR1 and CDR2 are MNHEY and SVGEGT. The CDR3 consists of 16 residues. The CDR3 nucleotides are TGTGCCAGCAGTACCCCCCGGGGCCTGGACACAGATACGCAGTATTTT. It is translated as CASSTPRGLDTDTQYF.

This chain uses TRBV28 with TRBJ2-1; D gene ambiguous. The ends were cut back, 5 bases at V and 1 base at J, with 9 bases in the middle. From germline, CDR1 is MDHEN and CDR2 SYDVKM. The CDR3 extends over 14 amino acids. CDR3 sequence: CASSLTISYNEQFF. DNA of the CDR3: TGTGCCAGCAGTCTCACCATATCCTACAATGAGCAGTTCTTC.

The chain is built from TRBV6-1 and TRBJ2-4, with D unresolved. CDR1 is MNHNS, CDR2 SASEGT, per germline. Trimming removed 1 base from V and 0 bases from J, with 10 bases in between. CDR3 length: 16 amino acids. The CDR3 DNA reads as TGTGCCAGCAGTGAAGAGCCGGTACGAGCCAAAAACATTCAGTACTTC. It specifies CASSEEPVRAKNIQYF.

V and J are TRBV29-1 and TRBJ2-3; D is possibly TRBD2 (6 bases). V gave up 8 bases and J gave up 2 bases, with 23 bases separating them. Germline V gives CDR1 SQVTM, CDR2 ANQGSEA. The CDR3 consists of 16 residues. Written as DNA, the CDR3 is TGCAGCACCGAAGGCGGGAATAGTGGTAACACAGATACGCAGTATTTT. It translates to CSTEGGNSGNTDTQYF.

The rearrangement links TRBV18 to TRBJ2-7, with 7 bases fitting TRBD1. CDR3 length: 15 residues. Per germline, CDR1 KGHSH and CDR2 LQKENI. Trimming at V came to 5 bases and at J to 0 bases, leaving 7 bases not matched to a gene. The CDR3 protein is CASSSTGKISYEQYF. The CDR3 coding sequence is TGTGCCAGCTCATCGACAGGGAAAATCTCCTACGAGCAGTACTTC.

The sample holds one count of this clonotype. The rearrangement uses TRBV4-1 and TRBJ1-2; no definite D call. The germline gives CDR1 MGHRA, CDR2 YSYEKL. V was trimmed by 0 bases and J by 2 bases, leaving 7 bases between them. CDR3 size: 14 residues. The CDR3 nucleotides are TGCGCCAGCAGCCAAGAGTTAGGAAACTATGGCTACACCTTC. Translated, it gives CASSQELGNYGYTF.

The chain is built from TRBV28 and TRBJ1-1; 7 bases are shared with TRBD1. Trimming removed 2 bases from V and 8 bases from J; junction bases left unmatched: 2. The V gene's germline CDR1 is MDHEN and CDR2 SYDVKM. CDR3 length: 12 amino acids. The DNA for the CDR3 is TGTGCCAGCAGTTTAGGGACAGCCGAAGCTTTCTTT. Translation: CASSLGTAEAFF. The full variable domain, with the rest looked up from reference TRBV28 and TRBJ1-1, is DVKVTQSSRYLVKRTGEKVFLECVQDMDHENMFWYRQDPGLGLRLIYFSYDVKMKEKGDIPEGYSVSREKKERFSLILESASTNQTSMYLCASSLGTAEAFFGQGTRLTVV.

The genes are TRBV5-6 and TRBJ1-2; the D gene is possibly TRBD1 (5 bases). V lost 4 bases and J 7 bases, leaving 11 bases between the germline ends. The CDR3 covers 12 residues. Germline V CDR1 and CDR2: SGHDT, YYEEEE. The CDR3 bases are TGTGCCAGCAGCCTCCAGGGTCTTGGCTACACCTTC. This translates into CASSLQGLGYTF.

V and J are TRBV3-1 and TRBJ1-2, with D maybe TRBD1 (6 bases). V was cut by 0 bases and J by 4 bases, with 12 bases left in between. Germline V gene lookup returns CDR1 LGHDT and CDR2 YNNKEL (reference sequence). CDR3 length: 15 amino acids. CDR3: CASSQDGGGFYGYTF. The CDR3 bases are TGTGCCAGCAGCCAAGACGGGGGGGGCTTCTATGGCTACACCTTC.

The CDR3 nucleotides read TGTGCCAGCAGCCCCCATCGGACATCTCGCACTGAAGCTTTCTTT. This translates into CASSPHRTSRTEAFF. V and J are TRBV13 and TRBJ1-1; TRBD1 is a possible D gene (5 bases). There are 15 residues in the CDR3. Deletions cut 5 bases from V and 4 bases from J, with 17 bases between. Germline values: CDR1 PRHDT, CDR2 FYEKMQ (reference sequence).

This clonotype appeared once. The chain employs TRBV5-1 and TRBJ2-2, with D maybe TRBD1 (5 bases). The ends were cut back, 4 bases at V and 0 bases at J, with 16 bases in the middle. The germline V gene has CDR1 SGHRS and CDR2 YFSETQ. There are 17 residues in the CDR3. In DNA, the CDR3 is TGCGCCAGCAGCGGGCCACAGGTCCGCGCGAACACCGGGGAGCTGTTTTTT. As protein: CASSGPQVRANTGELFF.

The chain recombines TRBV14 with TRBJ2-7, with a tentative D call TRBD2 (5 bases). The V end lost 4 bases, the J end lost 4 bases, and 11 bases lay between the germline ends. Germline CDR1 reads SGHDN; CDR2 reads FVKESK. This CDR3 region has 13 residues. CDR3 coding DNA: TGTGCCAGCAGCCCCGGGGTGGGGTACGAGCAGTACGTC. Amino acid sequence: CASSPGVGYEQYV.

This chain connects TRBV18 to TRBJ2-1; no clear D. Germline V gene lookup returns CDR1 KGHSH and CDR2 LQKENI. This CDR3 region has 19 residues. Deletions cut 0 bases from V and 4 bases from J, with 22 bases between. CDR3 loop: CASSPPTRALNDGYNEQFF. The CDR3 bases are TGTGCCAGCTCACCACCCACTCGGGCCCTGAACGACGGGTACAATGAGCAGTTCTTC.

The V call is TRBV12-3 or TRBV12-4, the J call TRBJ2-7; D is tentatively TRBD1 or TRBD2 (5 bases each). The CDR3 is made up of 15 amino acids. Trimming took off 6 bases at V and 5 bases at J, with 20 bases between the two ends. CDR3 sequence reads: CASSRHYGGAHEQYV. The CDR3 nucleotides are TGTGCCAGCAGCCGACACTATGGGGGTGCGCACGAGCAGTACGTC.

The rearrangement joins TRBV6-5 to TRBJ2-5; D is possibly TRBD2 (5 bases). The CDR3 is 14 residues long. V lost 10 bases, J lost 5 bases, and 20 bases lay in between. CDR1 is MNHEY, CDR2 SVGAGI, per germline. In DNA, the CDR3 is TGTGCCACCCCCGCCCCCGGGCGAGGGGAGACCCAGTACTTC. This codes for CATPAPGRGETQYF.

The rearrangement links TRBV30 to TRBJ1-2; no firm D call. In germline, CDR1 is GTSNPN, CDR2 SVGIG (reference sequence). Trimming left V 0 bases short and J 12 bases short, with 8 bases between. There are 10 residues in the CDR3. In DNA, the CDR3 is TGTGCCTGGAGTGTAGCGTTCCACACCTTC. This encodes CAWSVAFHTF.

The gene calls are TRBV11-2 and TRBJ2-7; D is undetermined. V lost 0 bases and J lost 3, with 12 bases in between. The CDR3 spans 15 residues. Germline values: CDR1 SGHAT, CDR2 FQNNGV. The CDR3 sequence is CASSLEVSQIYEQYF. Here the CDR3 DNA reads TGTGCCAGCAGCTTAGAAGTCTCGCAGATCTACGAGCAGTACTTC.

The rearrangement links TRBV5-1 to TRBJ1-1, with TRBD1 matching 8 bases. After removal of 0 bases from V and 4 bases from J, the junction contained 5 bases not matched to a gene. CDR1 is SGHRS and CDR2 is YFSETQ in the germline V gene. CDR3 length: 15 amino acids. The CDR3 here is CASSLDRGGSTEAFF. Here the CDR3 DNA reads TGCGCCAGCAGCTTGGACAGGGGGGGTTCCACTGAAGCTTTCTTT.

V is TRBV2 and J is TRBJ1-4; D is undetermined. The germline gives CDR1 SNHLY, CDR2 FYNNEI. V was shortened by 5 bases and J by 8 bases, with 15 bases between the two germline ends. CDR3 length: 14 residues. As DNA, the CDR3 is TGTGCCAGCAGTTTTAAGGCAGTCCACGAAAAACTGTTTTTT. Translation: CASSFKAVHEKLFF.

The rearrangement links TRBV2 to TRBJ2-3; the D is unclear. Germline CDR1 and CDR2: SNHLY and FYNNEI. The CDR3 runs 17 residues. V dropped 2 bases and J dropped 2 bases, with 17 bases sitting between them. The CDR3 loop is CASSERLPLIDTDTQYF. In DNA, the CDR3 is TGTGCCAGCAGTGAAAGGCTTCCCCTCATAGACACAGATACGCAGTATTTT.

This chain uses TRBV4-1 with TRBJ2-7, with a tentative D call TRBD1 (5 bases). This CDR3 has 15 amino acids. CDR1 MGHRA and CDR2 YSYEKL come from the germline V gene. Trimming left V 4 bases short and J 2 bases short, with 15 bases between. For the CDR3, the DNA is TGCGCCAGCAGCCCAGGGCCAGGCGAGCCCTACGAGCAGTACTTC. Amino acids: CASSPGPGEPYEQYF.

The V gene is TRBV27, the J gene TRBJ2-2; 7 bases match TRBD2. Trimming removed 3 bases from V and 5 bases from J; junction bases left unmatched: 0. The CDR3 has 13 residues. Germline CDR1 is MNHEY and CDR2 is SMNVEV (reference sequence). For the CDR3, the DNA is TGTGCCAGCAGTTTGGGAGGGACCGGGGAGCTGTTTTTT. The encoded protein is CASSLGGTGELFF.

The chain is built from TRBV13 and TRBJ2-5; TRBD1 agrees at 7 bases. The trim removed 1 base at V and 5 bases at J, leaving 7 bases unmatched. The CDR3 covers 15 residues. Germline CDR1 and CDR2: PRHDT and FYEKMQ (reference sequence). The CDR3 nucleotides read TGTGCCAGCAGCTTAGATAGGGGGCTGGTGGAGACCCAGTACTTC. This gives the protein CASSLDRGLVETQYF.

This chain uses TRBV29-1 with TRBJ2-5, with no clear D. The CDR3 totals 12 residues. V lost 2 bases and J lost 1, with 5 bases in between. Germline loops: CDR1 SQVTM, CDR2 ANQGSEA. CDR3 sequence (DNA): TGCAGCGTTGAACTCAGCCAAGAGACCCAGTACTTC. As protein: CSVELSQETQYF.

The genes are TRBV5-4 and TRBJ2-5; D call uncertain. CDR3 size: 13 residues. V was shortened by 0 bases and J by 3 bases, with 6 bases between the two germline ends. In germline, CDR1 is SGHNT, CDR2 YYREEE (reference sequence). CDR3 residues: CASSLAHEETQYF. The CDR3 DNA is TGTGCCAGCAGCTTGGCACACGAAGAGACCCAGTACTTC.

The genes are TRBV18 and TRBJ2-3, with no clear D. Germline CDR1 is KGHSH and CDR2 is LQKENI. V lost 6 bases and J lost 3, with 16 bases in between. The CDR3 sequence is 15 residues long. The CDR3 DNA follows: TGTGCCAGCTCTCAGAGACTGACCTGGACAGATACGCAGTATTTT. It is translated as CASSQRLTWTDTQYF.